This TCR beta chain was retrieved from a study of blood T cell repertoires in COVID-19 (dated by TCRdb to the early 2020s). About the full investigation: The collaborator samples originated in the United States, Italy and Spain and spanned the acute and convalescent phases of COVID-19. The prospective study material was composed of cDNA or gDNA derived from T cells, B-cell-depleted T cells, or PBMCs. Subjects who had been exposed to COVID-19, were actively infected with it, or had recovered from it provided the deeply sampled blood TCRbeta repertoires that made up the dataset. The repertoires were released in a freely available public database meant as a resource for research on the immune response to SARS-CoV-2. The samples were drawn from the first 160 participants of the ongoing ImmuneRACE study and from some 1,300 subjects provided by 6 global collaborators. A de-identified subject ID, COVID-19 status, age in years and sex were almost always included in the sample metadata. HLA class I and class II types, where available, came from metadata supplied by the sample provider rather than from assay-based typing. What the study reported, not specific to this receptor: The amount of clinical and demographic metadata varied by source and participant and was provided uncurated.

Enrolling through a virtual design, the prospective study's participants ranged in age from roughly 18 to 100 years and lived across roughly 24 United States geographic areas. Cohort assignment in the prospective study relied on participant-reported clinical history from a screening survey and a study questionnaire. In the prospective study, mobile phlebotomists collected whole blood, serum and a nasopharyngeal or oropharyngeal swab from each participant. Prospective study participants could optionally give additional blood draws and questionnaires over a 2-month period. Prospective study blood samples were shipped either frozen or at room temperature before DNA extraction. The germline V gene (reference sequence) provides CDR1 LGHDT and CDR2 YNNKEL. The CDR3 runs 16 residues from the cysteine to the phenylalanine. The sequence is cut down to CDR3 DNA, 48 bases in frame from base 1. At the junction V is shortened by 1 base and J by 4 bases; bases outside the gene matches: 5.

TCRbeta CDR3 regions were amplified from genomic DNA by means of the immunoSEQ Assay, a bias-controlled multiplex PCR. From the authors' description of their analysis: The number of nucleated cells in each sample was estimated by amplification of reference gene primers within the assay. Sequence reads were collapsed and filtered to measure the absolute abundance of every unique TCRbeta CDR3 rearrangement. For each sample, productive Simpson clonality was calculated as the square root of Simpson's diversity index over productive rearrangements. Here the immuneACCESS table is served through TCRdb, limited to in-frame sequences with V and J called. Missing clones are a known gap in these copies; in checked studies unresolved V genes cover under half, and the rest lacks a known reason. Clone size and V and J calls were adopted from that table, with D and trimming inferred from the DNA. In all, the sample holds around 300,000 clones, and almost 90% of those were seen once. The top ten clones comprise 3.5% to 4.5% of the sample.

Regarding this clone: What antigen it recognizes has not been identified. No qualities accompany the bases; no much larger clone lies one base away.

Sequenced material: PBMCs or T cells enriched from blood (not recorded which). This chain is built from TRBV3-1 (or the pseudogene TRBV3-2) and TRBJ2-2; TRBD2 agrees with 8 junctional bases. The TCR was taken from a woman between 18 and 29 years old with acute COVID-19. The CDR3 reads CASSQAGTRGTGELFF. The sequence in DNA is TGTGCCAGCAGCCAAGCCGGGACTAGGGGCACCGGGGAGCTGTTTTTT.